The 9 T cell receptor beta chains presented below share a single source sample, sequenced in a study of T cells in Graves' hyperthyroidism and ophthalmopathy. RNA transcripts served as the template for amplifying TCR beta CDR3 regions. Initially, a first-round RT-PCR of the TCR CDR3 employed the HTBI primer set. MiXCR, applied by TCRdb to the multiplex PCR reads, yields one record per CDR3 protein. Of about 290,000 distinct CDR3 sequences in the sample, roughly 15% are singletons; the top ten hold roughly a third. The sequenced sample consisted of blood. The receptors come from a man between 25 and 39 years old with Graves' hyperthyroidism.

In its sample, this clonotype was seen a few times. The chain uses TRBV20-1 and TRBJ1-1; TRBD1 matches at 9 bases. From germline, CDR1 is DFQATT and CDR2 SNEGSKA (reference sequence). The CDR3 spans 14 residues. Losses at the gene ends were 3 bases for V and 3 bases for J; bases not matched to a gene: 5. CDR3 coding DNA: TGCAGTGCTAGTAACAGGGGGCTGGACACTGAAGCTTTCTTT. Translation gives CSASNRGLDTEAFF.

With respect to this clonotype: A much larger clone is a single base away; this may be a read error. V usage is TRBV6-4 and J usage is TRBJ2-1; TRBD2 aligns across 12 bases. Germline CDR1 and CDR2: MRHNA and SNTAGT. This CDR3 contains 14 residues. Trimming took 3 bases from V and 6 from J; bases not matched to a gene: 0. The CDR3 protein is CASSETSGSNEQFF. In nucleotides, the CDR3 is TGTGCCAGCAGTGAGACTAGCGGGAGCAATGAGCAGTTCTTC.

There are many counts of this clonotype. This chain links TRBV3-1 with TRBJ2-5; D may correspond to TRBD1 or TRBD2 (5 bases each). Trimming shortened V by 10 bases and J by 5 bases, and 20 bases separated the two germline ends. This CDR3 has 14 amino acids. In germline, CDR1 is LGHDT, CDR2 YNNKEL (reference sequence). In DNA form, the CDR3 reads TGTGCCACCCAGACCGGGGCCGATTTTGAGACCCAGTACTTC. Its translation: CATQTGADFETQYF.

J is TRBJ1-1 and V is TRBV12-5, with D uncertain. Germline-derived CDR1 and CDR2 are LGHNT and FRNRAP. CDR3 length: 14 amino acids. V was clipped by 5 bases and J by 4 bases, with 14 bases between them. As DNA, the CDR3 is TGTGCTAGTGGTCCCTCCCAGGTAGGCACTGAAGCTTTCTTT. It yields the protein CASGPSQVGTEAFF.

This clonotype was counted ten times or more. The rearrangement joins TRBV7-9 to TRBJ1-2; no firm D call. The CDR3 length is 11 residues. V was pared by 4 bases and J by 8 bases, with 8 bases between. Germline lookup yields CDR1 SEHNR and CDR2 FQNEAQ (reference sequence). CDR3: CASSSMEGYTF. The CDR3 DNA reads TGTGCCAGCAGCTCCATGGAGGGCTACACCTTC.

The chain couples TRBV6-5 to TRBJ2-5; 7 nucleotides line up with TRBD2. There are 15 residues in the CDR3. V trimming: 4 bases; J trimming: 3 bases; junction bases outside the gene matches: 8. The V gene's germline CDR1 is MNHEY and CDR2 SVGAGI. The CDR3 coding sequence is TGTGCCAGCAGTTTGGGGGGGAGAGAGGAAGAGACCCAGTACTTC. This codes for CASSLGGREEETQYF.

DNA for the CDR3: TGTGCCAGTAGAATCGGCGGGAGAAGCCCAGATACGCAGTATTTT. Its protein product is CASRIGGRSPDTQYF. This chain uses TRBV19 with TRBJ2-3; TRBD2 agrees at 7 bases. Germline values: CDR1 LNHDA, CDR2 SQIVND (reference sequence). Trimming cost V 6 bases and J 4 bases; bases outside gene matches: 10. The CDR3 is 15 amino acids.

This clonotype was recorded a few times. The chain couples TRBV5-8 to TRBJ2-5; D unclear. V was clipped by 4 bases and J by 5 bases, with 18 bases between them. The CDR3 is 15 amino acids. CDR1 and CDR2 (germline): SGHTS, YDEGEE. The CDR3 nucleotides read TGTGCCAGCAGCGCCTTAGGAAGTAGTGCGGAGACCCAGTACTTC. Protein: CASSALGSSAETQYF. The variable domain in full, completed from reference TRBV5-8 and TRBJ2-5, reads EAGVTQSPTHLIKTRGQQATLRCSPISGHTSVYWYQQALGLGLQFLLWYDEGEERNRGNFPPRFSGRQFPNYSSELNVNALELEDSALYLCASSALGSSAETQYFGPGTRLLVL.

This clonotype was seen repeatedly, ten times or more. The chain has TRBV12-3 or TRBV12-4 and TRBJ2-1; TRBD2 matches 7 bases. Germline trimming cut 7 bases from V and 4 bases from J; bases unmatched to any gene: 16. The CDR3 spans 17 residues. CDR3 sequence reads: CASIPGGWSDDYNEQFF. The CDR3 DNA reads TGTGCCAGCATTCCCGGGGGGTGGTCGGACGATTACAATGAGCAGTTCTTC.